Following are 28 T cell receptor beta chains from one sample sequenced in a study of liver allograft versus peripheral blood T cells. As for the study in general: Blood and transplanted-liver T cell receptor repertoires from recipients were compared.

Each CDR3 protein is one row after TCRdb ran MiXCR on the reads. Of some 6,500 distinct CDR3 sequences listed, roughly 18% were seen once; the top ten hold over 50%. These receptors were collected from a human patient who had a liver transplant. Some T cells may be transferred from the graft donor.

By share, this clonotype ranks as medium-sized. The chain couples TRBV18 to TRBJ1-1; D is perhaps TRBD1 (5 bases). V was trimmed by 6 bases and J by 1 base, leaving 12 bases between them. The CDR3 consists of 14 residues. The germline V gene encodes CDR1 KGHSH and CDR2 LQKENI. The CDR3 DNA follows: TGTGCCAGCTCGGGGGGAGGATCGAACACTGAAGCTTTCTTT. Residues: CASSGGGSNTEAFF.

This clonotype came up many times. The genes are TRBV11-2 and TRBJ2-7; 13 bases line up with TRBD2. The trim removed 5 bases at V and 5 bases at J, leaving 6 bases unmatched. The germline V gene encodes CDR1 SGHAT and CDR2 FQNNGV. The CDR3 runs 15 residues. In DNA form, the CDR3 reads TGTGCCAGCAGCCGCGCACTAGCGGGGGGGAACGAGCAGTACTTC. It codes for CASSRALAGGNEQYF.

This clonotype was detected many times. V and J are TRBV19 and TRBJ1-3, with D unclear. Deletions cut 6 bases from V and 0 bases from J, with 15 bases between. The CDR3 has 16 amino acids. In germline, CDR1 is LNHDA, CDR2 SQIVND (reference sequence). The CDR3 is CASRGWWTTSGNTIYF. The CDR3 DNA reads TGTGCCAGTAGGGGATGGTGGACGACCTCTGGAAACACCATATATTTT.

This clonotype occurred many times. The J gene is TRBJ1-3, the V gene TRBV6-5; D possibly corresponds to TRBD1 (5 bases). The CDR3 is made up of 14 amino acids. Per the germline V gene, CDR1 is MNHEY and CDR2 is SVGAGI. V lost 6 bases, J lost 3 bases, and 12 bases lay in between. The CDR3, as DNA: TGTGCCAGCAGGCACCGGGACGTTGGAAACACCATATATTTT. Protein product: CASRHRDVGNTIYF.

The table lists this clonotype with many counts. This chain joins TRBV6-1 and TRBJ2-7, with 8 positions matching TRBD1. The germline V gene encodes CDR1 MNHNS and CDR2 SASEGT. This CDR3 has 15 amino acids. V dropped 4 bases and J dropped 2; count of bases not matched to a gene: 7. CDR3 DNA: TGTGCCAGCAGTGGAGATCCGACAGGGGCCTACGAGCAGTACTTC. This encodes CASSGDPTGAYEQYF.

The J gene is TRBJ1-2, the V gene TRBV25-1; unclear D gene. Germline lookup yields CDR1 MGHDK and CDR2 SYGVNS. CDR3 length equals 13 residues. V dropped 5 bases and J dropped 2 bases, with 9 bases sitting between them. CDR3 in amino acids: CASSPTENYGYTF. In DNA, the CDR3 is TGTGCCAGCAGTCCAACAGAGAACTATGGCTACACCTTC.

This chain uses TRBV6-1 with TRBJ2-7, with D perhaps TRBD1 or TRBD2 (5 bases each). CDR1 and CDR2 (germline): MNHNS, SASEGT. This CDR3 contains 15 residues. Trimming shortened V by 4 bases and J by 3 bases, and 16 bases separated the two germline ends. CDR3 coding DNA: TGTGCCAGCAGTGCCACAACCTCGAGGGGCTACGAGCAGTACTTC. Encoded protein: CASSATTSRGYEQYF.

This clonotype was seen at least ten times. V usage is TRBV10-3 and J usage is TRBJ2-7, with D perhaps assigned TRBD1 or TRBD2 (6 bases each). The CDR3 has 13 residues. Germline V gene sequence: CDR1 ENHRY, CDR2 SYGVKD. V was pared by 10 bases and J by 4 bases, with 17 bases between. The CDR3 coding sequence is TGTGCCACCCGGGGAGGCCAGGGGTACGAGCAGTACTTC. Amino acid sequence: CATRGGQGYEQYF.

V usage is TRBV29-1 and J usage is TRBJ1-5; 12 bases line up with TRBD1. Germline CDR1 SQVTM, CDR2 ANQGSEA. This CDR3 spans 15 amino acids. V gave up 4 bases and J gave up 4 bases; unmatched junction bases: 5. CDR3 nucleotides: TGCAGCGTTGCCGGGACAGGGGGCAGGAATCAGCCCCAGCATTTT. Residues: CSVAGTGGRNQPQHF.

This clonotype is labeled as medium-sized (0.01 to 0.1%). This chain uses TRBV15 with TRBJ1-1; 8 positions agree with TRBD1. The CDR3 runs 17 residues. V was clipped by 1 base and J by 1 base; unmatched bases: 8. Germline V lookup: CDR1 LNHNV, CDR2 YYDKDF (reference sequence). CDR3 in amino acids: CATSRGGWDRRNTEAFF. In DNA, the CDR3 is TGTGCCACCAGCAGAGGGGGGTGGGACAGGAGGAACACTGAAGCTTTCTTT. The whole variable domain, remainder taken from reference TRBV15 and TRBJ1-1, is DAMVIQNPRYQVTQFGKPVTLSCSQTLNHNVMYWYQQKSSQAPKLLFHYYDKDFNNEADTPDNFQSRRPNTSFCFLDIRSPGLGDTAMYLCATSRGGWDRRNTEAFFGQGTRLTVV.

In this sample, this clonotype turned up many times. This sequence joins TRBV7-9 and TRBJ1-2, with D tentatively TRBD1 (5 bases). The CDR3 has 13 amino acids. Germline V gene sequence: CDR1 SEHNR, CDR2 FQNEAQ (reference sequence). V lost 6 bases, J lost 3 bases, and 11 bases lay in between. CDR3 region: CASRSGRDYGYTF. CDR3 bases: TGTGCCAGCAGATCGGGGCGCGACTATGGCTACACCTTC.

This clonotype has just a few counts. The V call is TRBV5-4, the J call TRBJ2-2, with TRBD1 as a possible D gene (6 bases). The V end lost 2 bases, the J end lost 6 bases, and 11 bases lay between the germline ends. The CDR3 is made up of 14 amino acids. Germline V gene lookup returns CDR1 SGHNT and CDR2 YYREEE (reference sequence). The CDR3: CASSLTGSPGELFF. CDR3 in DNA: TGTGCCAGCAGCTTAACAGGGTCCCCCGGGGAGCTGTTTTTT.

This chain joins TRBV27 and TRBJ2-7, with 7 bases aligning to TRBD1. Germline V lookup: CDR1 MNHEY, CDR2 SMNVEV (reference sequence). The CDR3 is 13 amino acids. V shed 8 bases, J shed 4 bases, and the junction held 8 bases outside the gene matches. This CDR3 is CASGTGQPYEQYF. In nucleotides, the CDR3 is TGTGCCAGCGGAACGGGACAGCCTTACGAGCAGTACTTC.

This chain links TRBV20-1 with TRBJ1-3, with D uncertain. Germline values: CDR1 DFQATT, CDR2 SNEGSKA (reference sequence). V lost 1 base and J lost 2, with 12 bases in between. CDR3 size: 15 residues. In DNA, the CDR3 is TGCAGTGCTAGAGGGGTCAGCCGCCCTGGAAACACCATATATTTT. Residues: CSARGVSRPGNTIYF.

This chain uses TRBV12-5 with TRBJ1-1, with a weak D call TRBD1 (5 bases). This CDR3 spans 12 amino acids. Trimming removed 7 bases at V and 9 bases at J, with 15 bases between. Germline CDR1 and CDR2: LGHNT and FRNRAP. The CDR3 nucleotides are TGTGCTAGTGCCTTGCTCGGGACTAAAGCTTTCTTT. Protein: CASALLGTKAFF.

In this sample, this clonotype is medium-sized. The chain uses TRBV15 and TRBJ1-2; 8 bases are a match to TRBD1. V lost 8 bases, J lost 5 bases, and 4 bases stayed unmatched. The CDR3 extends over 12 amino acids. Germline V gene lookup returns CDR1 LNHNV and CDR2 YYDKDF (reference sequence). The CDR3 DNA follows: TGTGCCACCGGACAGGGTGGGTATGGCTACACCTTC. Residues: CATGQGGYGYTF. Full variable domain (rest looked up from reference TRBV15 and TRBJ1-2): DAMVIQNPRYQVTQFGKPVTLSCSQTLNHNVMYWYQQKSSQAPKLLFHYYDKDFNNEADTPDNFQSRRPNTSFCFLDIRSPGLGDTAMYLCATGQGGYGYTFGSGTRLTVV.

This clonotype was found a few times. The chain carries TRBV12-3 or TRBV12-4 and TRBJ1-2, with 9 bases that match TRBD1. This CDR3 is built from 14 residues. V lost 3 bases, J lost 5 bases, and 4 bases stayed unmatched. CDR3 coding DNA: TGTGCCAGCAGTTTCGCCGGGACAGGGTATGGCTACACCTTC. It codes for CASSFAGTGYGYTF.

At least ten counts were recorded for this clonotype. V usage is TRBV6-6 and J usage is TRBJ1-2, with 8 bases aligning to TRBD1. The CDR3 is 17 amino acids. Germline V gene sequence: CDR1 MNHNY, CDR2 SVGAGI (reference sequence). V dropped 0 bases and J dropped 6; count of bases not matched to a gene: 12. The DNA of the CDR3 is TGTGCCAGCAGTTACTCACGGACAGGGTCAATCTCCGATGGCTACACCTTC. Translating gives CASSYSRTGSISDGYTF.

The J gene is TRBJ1-1, the V gene TRBV12-3 or TRBV12-4; 8 bases are a match to TRBD1. The CDR3 is 14 amino acids. Trimming removed 7 bases from V and 4 bases from J; junction bases left unmatched: 8. CDR3 region: CASTPTGGSTEAFF. CDR3 DNA: TGTGCCAGCACTCCAACAGGGGGGAGCACTGAAGCTTTCTTT.

In its sample, this clonotype ranks as medium-sized (0.01 to 0.1%). This chain joins TRBV6-1 and TRBJ2-7, with TRBD2 identical over 11 bases. Germline lookup yields CDR1 MNHNS and CDR2 SASEGT. V gave up 0 bases and J gave up 5 bases; unmatched junction bases: 18. The CDR3 consists of 20 residues. CDR3 coding DNA: TGTGCCAGCAGTGAAGCGGCCGGGACTAGCGGTATTTTAACCTTTAACGAGCAGTACTTC. It specifies CASSEAAGTSGILTFNEQYF.

This clonotype was found many times. This chain links TRBV6-2 or TRBV6-3 with TRBJ2-2; 10 bases are shared with TRBD2. V lost 5 bases and J lost 3; bases outside the gene matches: 9. The CDR3 is 17 residues long. Germline V CDR1 and CDR2: MNHEY, SVGEGT. The CDR3 DNA sequence: TGTGCCAGCAGTCCCGAGCGGGGGGGCGGATACACCGGGGAGCTGTTTTTT. Translated: CASSPERGGGYTGELFF.

This clonotype was picked up a small number of times. The rearrangement uses TRBV6-2 or TRBV6-3 and TRBJ1-1; D possibly corresponds to TRBD1 (5 bases). CDR1 is MNHEY, CDR2 SVGEGT, per germline. The CDR3 is made up of 15 amino acids. Trimming took 2 bases from V and 9 from J, leaving 19 bases between them. The CDR3 reads CASSYGAQVWFKAFF. CDR3 nucleotides: TGTGCCAGCAGTTACGGGGCGCAGGTCTGGTTTAAAGCTTTCTTT.

In its sample, this clonotype was seen a few times. The gene calls are TRBV29-1 and TRBJ2-5; 10 bases match TRBD2. Trimming removed 7 bases from V and 5 bases from J; junction bases left unmatched: 10. This CDR3 contains 14 residues. Germline lookup yields CDR1 SQVTM and CDR2 ANQGSEA. The CDR3 coding sequence is TGCAGCGCTGTCGGACTAGCGGTTGGTGAGACCCAGTACTTC. It specifies CSAVGLAVGETQYF. Together with reference TRBV29-1 and TRBJ2-5, the CDR3 gives the full variable domain: SAVISQKPSRDICQRGTSLTIQCQVDSQVTMMFWYRQQPGQSLTLIATANQGSEATYESGFVIDKFPISRPNLTFSTLTVSNMSPEDSSIYLCSAVGLAVGETQYFGPGTRLLVL.

This clonotype occurred many times. This chain connects TRBV5-6 to TRBJ1-2; TRBD1 agrees at 7 bases. There are 14 residues in the CDR3. Germline CDR1 SGHDT, CDR2 YYEEEE. The ends lost 7 bases at V and 4 bases at J; junction bases unmatched: 10. This chain's CDR3 is CASFPSDRAYGYTF. The CDR3 nucleotides are TGTGCCAGCTTTCCCTCTGACAGGGCCTATGGCTACACCTTC.

CDR3 nucleotides: TGTGCCAGCAGCACCCCGGCGGGAACCGTGCAGTACTTC. This sequence encodes CASSTPAGTVQYF. This chain connects TRBV12-3 or TRBV12-4 to TRBJ2-7; tentative D call: TRBD2 (6 bases). The CDR3 spans 13 residues. Trimming pared 6 bases from V and 9 bases from J, leaving 18 bases between.

The chain recombines TRBV5-4 with TRBJ2-1; D not resolved. CDR1 is SGHNT, CDR2 YYREEE, per germline (reference sequence). The ends were cut back, 0 bases at V and 5 bases at J, with 3 bases in the middle. The CDR3 runs to 12 residues. DNA for the CDR3: TGTGCCAGCAGCTTGGTGGACAATGAGCAGTTCTTC. Protein: CASSLVDNEQFF.

This clonotype was seen repeatedly, ten times or more. This rearrangement joins TRBV6-1 to TRBJ2-2; 13 positions match TRBD2. This CDR3 contains 16 residues. The germline CDR1 and CDR2 sequences are MNHNS and SASEGT. V gave up 6 bases and J gave up 3 bases; unmatched junction bases: 4. The CDR3 spells CASRGLAGPYTGELFF. CDR3 DNA: TGTGCCAGCAGGGGACTAGCGGGGCCTTACACCGGGGAGCTGTTTTTT.

This clonotype is medium-sized within its sample. The chain recombines TRBV6-6 with TRBJ1-6; unclear D gene. The V and J ends lost 0 bases and 11 bases respectively, with 8 bases between them. The CDR3 is made up of 13 amino acids. Germline V gene sequence: CDR1 MNHNY, CDR2 SVGAGI (reference sequence). CDR3 nucleotides: TGTGCCAGCAGTTACTCGACCCACGCACCCCTCCACTTT. Translated: CASSYSTHAPLHF.